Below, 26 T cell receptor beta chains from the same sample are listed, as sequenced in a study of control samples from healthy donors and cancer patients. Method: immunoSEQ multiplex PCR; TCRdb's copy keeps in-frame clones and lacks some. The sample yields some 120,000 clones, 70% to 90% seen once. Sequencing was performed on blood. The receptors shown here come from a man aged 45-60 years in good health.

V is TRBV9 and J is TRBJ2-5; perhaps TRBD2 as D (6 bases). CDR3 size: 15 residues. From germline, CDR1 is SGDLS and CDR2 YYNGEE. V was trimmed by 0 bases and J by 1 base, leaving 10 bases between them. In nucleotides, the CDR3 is TGTGCCAGCAGCGTAGCGGGGAGGCTCCAAGAGACCCAGTACTTC. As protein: CASSVAGRLQETQYF. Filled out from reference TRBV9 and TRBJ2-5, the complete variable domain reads DSGVTQTPKHLITATGQRVTLRCSPRSGDLSVYWYQQSLDQGLQFLIQYYNGEERAKGNILERFSAQQFPDLHSELNLSSLELGDSALYFCASSVAGRLQETQYFGPGTRLLVL.

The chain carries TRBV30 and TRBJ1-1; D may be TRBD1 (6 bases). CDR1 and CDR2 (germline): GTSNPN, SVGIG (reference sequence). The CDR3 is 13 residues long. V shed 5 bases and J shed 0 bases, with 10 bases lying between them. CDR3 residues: CAWSRGVNTEAFF. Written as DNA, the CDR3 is TGTGCCTGGTCCAGGGGAGTGAACACTGAAGCTTTCTTT.

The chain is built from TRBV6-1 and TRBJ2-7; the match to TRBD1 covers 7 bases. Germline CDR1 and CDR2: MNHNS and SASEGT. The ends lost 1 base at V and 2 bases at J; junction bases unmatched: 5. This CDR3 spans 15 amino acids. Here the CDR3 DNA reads TGTGCCAGCAGTGAAGACGGGGACAGCACCTACGAGCAGTACTTC. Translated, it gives CASSEDGDSTYEQYF.

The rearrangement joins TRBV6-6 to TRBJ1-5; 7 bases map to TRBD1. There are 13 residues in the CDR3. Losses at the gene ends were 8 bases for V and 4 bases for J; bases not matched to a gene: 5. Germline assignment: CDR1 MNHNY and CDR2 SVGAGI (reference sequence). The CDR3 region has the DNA TGTGCCAGCCGGGGACAGCTGAATCAGCCCCAGCATTTT. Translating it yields CASRGQLNQPQHF.

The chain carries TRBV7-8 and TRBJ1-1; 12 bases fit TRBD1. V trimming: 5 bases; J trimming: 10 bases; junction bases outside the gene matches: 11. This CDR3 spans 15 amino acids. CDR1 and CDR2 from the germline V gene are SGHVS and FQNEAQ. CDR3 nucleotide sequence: TGTGCCAGCAGCCGACTCAGTGGGGACAGGGGGCGAGCTTTCTTT. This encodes CASSRLSGDRGRAFF.

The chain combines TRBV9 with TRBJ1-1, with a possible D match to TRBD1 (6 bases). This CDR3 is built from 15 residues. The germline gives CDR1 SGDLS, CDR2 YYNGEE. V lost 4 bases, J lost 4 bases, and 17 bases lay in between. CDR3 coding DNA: TGTGCCAGCAGCTCCCCCCCGCAGGGGATCACTGAAGCTTTCTTT. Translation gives CASSSPPQGITEAFF.

The CDR3 region is CASSLGGRTVNSPLHF. For the CDR3, the DNA is TGTGCCAGCAGCTTAGGCGGTCGGACAGTTAATTCACCCCTCCACTTT. The chain combines TRBV7-6 with TRBJ1-6, with a weak D call TRBD1 (6 bases). Germline V gene sequence: CDR1 SGHVS, CDR2 FNYEAQ. This CDR3 spans 16 amino acids. Trimming stripped 1 base from V and 6 bases from J, with 13 bases between.

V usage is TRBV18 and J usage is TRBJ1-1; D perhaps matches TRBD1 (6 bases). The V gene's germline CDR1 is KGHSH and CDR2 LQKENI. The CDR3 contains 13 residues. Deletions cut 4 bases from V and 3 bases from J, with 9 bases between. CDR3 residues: CASSLNRDTEAFF. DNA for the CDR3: TGTGCCAGCTCACTAAACAGGGACACTGAAGCTTTCTTT.

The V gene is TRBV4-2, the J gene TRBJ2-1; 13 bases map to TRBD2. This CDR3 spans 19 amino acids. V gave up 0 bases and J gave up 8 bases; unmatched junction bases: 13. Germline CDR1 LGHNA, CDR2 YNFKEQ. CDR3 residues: CASSQEGPPTSGGWDEQFF. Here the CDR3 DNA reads TGTGCCAGCAGCCAAGAAGGACCCCCGACTAGCGGGGGGTGGGATGAGCAGTTCTTC.

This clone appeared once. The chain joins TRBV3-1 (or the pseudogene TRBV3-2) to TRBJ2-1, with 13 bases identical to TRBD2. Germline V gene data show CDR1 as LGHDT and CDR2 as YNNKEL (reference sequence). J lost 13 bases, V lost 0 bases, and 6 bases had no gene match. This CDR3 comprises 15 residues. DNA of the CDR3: TGTGCCAGCAGCCAAGATCCCACTAGCGGGGGGGTCCAGTTCTTC. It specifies CASSQDPTSGGVQFF.

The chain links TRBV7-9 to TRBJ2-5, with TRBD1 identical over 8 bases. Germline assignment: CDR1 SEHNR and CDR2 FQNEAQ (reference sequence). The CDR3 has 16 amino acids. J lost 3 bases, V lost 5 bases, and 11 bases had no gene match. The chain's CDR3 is CASSHWTGSWEETQYF. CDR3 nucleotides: TGTGCCAGCAGCCATTGGACAGGGAGTTGGGAAGAGACCCAGTACTTC.

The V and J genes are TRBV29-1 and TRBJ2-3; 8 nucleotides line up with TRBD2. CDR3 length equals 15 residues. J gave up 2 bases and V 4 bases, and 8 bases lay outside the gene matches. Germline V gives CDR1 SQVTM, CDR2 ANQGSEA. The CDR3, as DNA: TGCAGCGTTGGAAGAGCGGGGGTTTACACAGATACGCAGTATTTT. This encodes CSVGRAGVYTDTQYF.

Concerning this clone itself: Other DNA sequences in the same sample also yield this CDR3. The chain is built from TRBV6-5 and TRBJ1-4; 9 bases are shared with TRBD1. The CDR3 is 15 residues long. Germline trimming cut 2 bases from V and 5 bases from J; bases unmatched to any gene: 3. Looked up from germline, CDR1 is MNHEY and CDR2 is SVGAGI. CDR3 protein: CASSYRTGVNEKLFF. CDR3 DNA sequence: TGTGCCAGCAGTTACCGGACAGGGGTAAATGAAAAACTGTTTTTT.

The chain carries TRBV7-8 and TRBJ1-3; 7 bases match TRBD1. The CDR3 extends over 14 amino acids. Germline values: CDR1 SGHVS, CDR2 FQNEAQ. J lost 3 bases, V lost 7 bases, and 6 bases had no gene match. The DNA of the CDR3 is TGTGCCAGCAACCACGACAGGGTTGGAAACACCATATATTTT. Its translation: CASNHDRVGNTIYF. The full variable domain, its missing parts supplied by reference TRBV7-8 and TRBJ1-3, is GAGVSQSPRYKVAKRGQDVALRCDPISGHVSLFWYQQALGQGPEFLTYFQNEAQLDKSGLPSDRFFAERPEGSVSTLKIQRTQQEDSAVYLCASNHDRVGNTIYFGEGSWLTVV.

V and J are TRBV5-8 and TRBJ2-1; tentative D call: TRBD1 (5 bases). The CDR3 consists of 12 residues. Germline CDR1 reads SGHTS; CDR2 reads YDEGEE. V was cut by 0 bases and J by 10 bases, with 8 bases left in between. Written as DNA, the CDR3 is TGTGCCAGCAGCTTGGTGAGGACAGAGCAGTTCTTC. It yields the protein CASSLVRTEQFF.

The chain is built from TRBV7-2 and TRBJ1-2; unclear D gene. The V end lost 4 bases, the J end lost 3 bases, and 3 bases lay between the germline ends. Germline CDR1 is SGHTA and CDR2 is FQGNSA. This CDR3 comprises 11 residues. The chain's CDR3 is CASSSYYGYTF. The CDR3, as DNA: TGTGCCAGCAGCTCCTACTATGGCTACACCTTC.

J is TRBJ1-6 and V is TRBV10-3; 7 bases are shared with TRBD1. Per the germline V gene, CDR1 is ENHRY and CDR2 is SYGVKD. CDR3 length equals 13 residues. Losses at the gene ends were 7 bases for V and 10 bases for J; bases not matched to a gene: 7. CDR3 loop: CAITTGSESPLHF. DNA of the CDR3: TGTGCCATCACGACAGGGTCTGAATCACCCCTCCACTTT.

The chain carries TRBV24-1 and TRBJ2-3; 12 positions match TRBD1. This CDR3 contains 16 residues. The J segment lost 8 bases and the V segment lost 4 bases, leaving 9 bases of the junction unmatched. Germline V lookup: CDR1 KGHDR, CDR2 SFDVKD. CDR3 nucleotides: TGTGCCACCAGTGACTCCGGGACAGGGGGCACCGGTACGCAGTATTTT. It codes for CATSDSGTGGTGTQYF.

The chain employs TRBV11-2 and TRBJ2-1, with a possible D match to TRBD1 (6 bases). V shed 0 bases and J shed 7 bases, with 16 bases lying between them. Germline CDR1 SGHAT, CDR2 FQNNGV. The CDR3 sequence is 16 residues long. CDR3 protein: CASSLDQGVGGNEQFF. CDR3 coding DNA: TGTGCCAGCAGCTTAGATCAAGGAGTAGGGGGTAATGAGCAGTTCTTC.

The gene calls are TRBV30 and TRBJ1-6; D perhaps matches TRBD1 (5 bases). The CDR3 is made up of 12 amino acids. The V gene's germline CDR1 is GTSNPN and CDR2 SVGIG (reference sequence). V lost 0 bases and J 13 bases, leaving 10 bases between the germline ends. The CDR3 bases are TGTGCCTGGAGTGTAATCCGGGGGCCCCTCCACTTT. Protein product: CAWSVIRGPLHF.

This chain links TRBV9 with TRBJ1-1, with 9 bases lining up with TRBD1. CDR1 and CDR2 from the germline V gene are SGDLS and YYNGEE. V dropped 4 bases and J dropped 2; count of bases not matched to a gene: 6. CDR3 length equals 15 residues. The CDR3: CASSSRTGVNTEAFF. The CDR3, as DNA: TGTGCCAGCAGCTCAAGGACAGGGGTTAACACTGAAGCTTTCTTT.

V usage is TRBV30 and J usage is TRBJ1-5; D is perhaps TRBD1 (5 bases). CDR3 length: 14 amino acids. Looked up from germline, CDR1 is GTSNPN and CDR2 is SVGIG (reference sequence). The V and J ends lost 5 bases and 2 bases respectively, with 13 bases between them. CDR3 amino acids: CAWGFGAGNQPQHF. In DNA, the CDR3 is TGTGCCTGGGGCTTCGGGGCGGGCAATCAGCCCCAGCATTTT. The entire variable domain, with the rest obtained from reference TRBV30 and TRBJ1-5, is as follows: SQTIHQWPATLVQPVGSPLSLECTVEGTSNPNLYWYRQAAGRGLQLLFYSVGIGQISSEVPQNLSASRPQDRQFILSSKKLLLSDSGFYLCAWGFGAGNQPQHFGDGTRLSIL.

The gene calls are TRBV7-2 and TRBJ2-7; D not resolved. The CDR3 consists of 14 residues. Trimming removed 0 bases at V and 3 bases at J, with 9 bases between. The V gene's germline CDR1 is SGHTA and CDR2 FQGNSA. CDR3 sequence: CASSLASGYYEQYF. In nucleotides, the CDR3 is TGTGCCAGCAGCTTAGCGTCAGGCTACTACGAGCAGTACTTC.

The CDR3 DNA is TGTGCCAGCAGCGTAGCAGGGAGCTCTGGAAACACCATATATTTT. Protein sequence: CASSVAGSSGNTIYF. The chain recombines TRBV9 with TRBJ1-3, with D possibly being TRBD1 (5 bases). Germline lookup yields CDR1 SGDLS and CDR2 YYNGEE. V was pared by 0 bases and J by 0 bases, with 7 bases between. The CDR3 is 15 residues long.

This CDR3 reads CASSGPGQGIGEAFF. In nucleotides, the CDR3 is TGTGCCAGCAGTGGACCGGGACAGGGAATCGGTGAAGCTTTCTTT. The chain is built from TRBV27 and TRBJ1-1, with TRBD1 matching 9 bases. J lost 7 bases, V lost 5 bases, and 11 bases had no gene match. The germline V gene encodes CDR1 MNHEY and CDR2 SMNVEV (reference sequence). CDR3 length equals 15 residues.

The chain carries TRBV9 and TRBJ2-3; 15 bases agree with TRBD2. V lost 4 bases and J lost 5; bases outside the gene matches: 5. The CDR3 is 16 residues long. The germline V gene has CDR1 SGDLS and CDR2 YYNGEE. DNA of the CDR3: TGTGCCAGCAGCTGGACTAGCGGGGGGGACCTAGATACGCAGTATTTT. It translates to CASSWTSGGDLDTQYF.